This TCR beta chain stems from a study of cytomegalovirus exposure and HLA in healthy donors. In the study overall: The roughly 100 million unique TCR beta sequences, from approximately 170 million T cells, were found by an earlier analysis. Early on, a data release was issued that held 65 million to 100 million unique TCRs from HLA-typed donors. Notes on the study in general: Cytomegalovirus-associated status was assigned to fewer than 200 TCR beta chains.

As for this clone: What it recognizes is unknown.

The CDR3 has 14 amino acids. V lost 6 bases to trimming and J lost 4 bases, with 16 bases between them. CDR1 MDHEN and CDR2 SYDVKM come from the germline V gene. PCR was performed using 60 Vbeta and 13 Jbeta primers. The table came from immunoSEQ multiplex PCR; TCRdb's copy has only in-frame clones and leaves some out. The table shows about 93,000 clones, with approximately 81% occurring only once. The source material was PBMCs. The chain employs TRBV28 and TRBJ2-7; possibly TRBD1 for D (5 bases). The TCR was taken from a middle-aged woman in good health and CMV-seronegative. CDR3 DNA sequence: TGTGCCAGCAGCCCACCGACAGACCCATACGAGCAGTACTTC. Translating gives CASSPPTDPYEQYF.